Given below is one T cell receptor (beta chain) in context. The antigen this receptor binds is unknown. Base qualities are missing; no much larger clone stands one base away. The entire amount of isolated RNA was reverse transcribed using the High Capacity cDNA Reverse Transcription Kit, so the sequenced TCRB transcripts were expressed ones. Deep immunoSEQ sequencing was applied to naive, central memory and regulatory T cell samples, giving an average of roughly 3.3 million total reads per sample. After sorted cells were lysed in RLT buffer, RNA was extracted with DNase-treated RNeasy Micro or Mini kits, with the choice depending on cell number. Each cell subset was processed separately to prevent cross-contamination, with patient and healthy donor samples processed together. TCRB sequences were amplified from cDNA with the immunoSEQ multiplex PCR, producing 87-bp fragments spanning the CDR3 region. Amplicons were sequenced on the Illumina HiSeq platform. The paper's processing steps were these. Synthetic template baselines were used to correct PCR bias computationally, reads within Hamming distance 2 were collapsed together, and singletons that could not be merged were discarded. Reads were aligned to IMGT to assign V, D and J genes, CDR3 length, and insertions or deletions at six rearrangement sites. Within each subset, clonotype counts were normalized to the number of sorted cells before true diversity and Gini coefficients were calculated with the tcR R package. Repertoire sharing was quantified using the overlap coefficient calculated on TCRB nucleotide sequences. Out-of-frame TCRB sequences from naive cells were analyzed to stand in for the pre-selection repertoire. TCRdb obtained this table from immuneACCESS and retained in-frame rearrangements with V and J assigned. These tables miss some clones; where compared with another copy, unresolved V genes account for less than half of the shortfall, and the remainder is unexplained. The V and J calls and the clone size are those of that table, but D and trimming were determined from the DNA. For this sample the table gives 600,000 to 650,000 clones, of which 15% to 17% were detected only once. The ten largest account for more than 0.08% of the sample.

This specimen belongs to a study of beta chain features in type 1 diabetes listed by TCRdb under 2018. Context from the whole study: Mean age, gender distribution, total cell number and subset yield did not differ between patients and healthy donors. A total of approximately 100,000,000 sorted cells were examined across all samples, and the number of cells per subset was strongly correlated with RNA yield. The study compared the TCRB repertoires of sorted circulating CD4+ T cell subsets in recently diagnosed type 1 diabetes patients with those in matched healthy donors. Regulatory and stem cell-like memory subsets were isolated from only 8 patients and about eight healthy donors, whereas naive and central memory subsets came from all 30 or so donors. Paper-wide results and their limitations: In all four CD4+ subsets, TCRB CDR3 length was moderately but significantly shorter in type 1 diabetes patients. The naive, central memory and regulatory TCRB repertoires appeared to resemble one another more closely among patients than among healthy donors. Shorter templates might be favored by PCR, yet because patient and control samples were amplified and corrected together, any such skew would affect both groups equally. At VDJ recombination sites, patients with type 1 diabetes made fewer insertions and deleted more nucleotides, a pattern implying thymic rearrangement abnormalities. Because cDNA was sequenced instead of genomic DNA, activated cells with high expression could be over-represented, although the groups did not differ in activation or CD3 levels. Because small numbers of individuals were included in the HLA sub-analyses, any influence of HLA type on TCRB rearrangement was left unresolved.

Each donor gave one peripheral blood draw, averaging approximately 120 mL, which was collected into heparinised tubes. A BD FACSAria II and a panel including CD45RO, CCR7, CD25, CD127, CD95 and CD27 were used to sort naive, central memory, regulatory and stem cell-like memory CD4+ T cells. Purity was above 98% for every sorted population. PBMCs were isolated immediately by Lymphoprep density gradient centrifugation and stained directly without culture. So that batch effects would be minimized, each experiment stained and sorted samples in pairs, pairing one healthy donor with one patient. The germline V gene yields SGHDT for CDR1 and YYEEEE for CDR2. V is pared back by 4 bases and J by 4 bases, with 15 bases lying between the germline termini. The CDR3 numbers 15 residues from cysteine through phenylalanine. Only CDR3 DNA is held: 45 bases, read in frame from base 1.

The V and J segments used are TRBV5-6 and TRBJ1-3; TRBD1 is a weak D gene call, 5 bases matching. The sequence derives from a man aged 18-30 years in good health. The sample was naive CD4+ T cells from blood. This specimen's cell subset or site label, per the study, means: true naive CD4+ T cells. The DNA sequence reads TGTGCCAGCAGCCCCCGGGGCGGAGGGGGAAACACCATATATTTT. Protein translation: CASSPRGGGGNTIYF.